The clone carrying this T cell receptor (beta chain) has more than one count but fewer than ten. Its antigen is unknown. This sample is drawn from a study of T-cell reconstitution after alpha-beta-depleted transplantation in children. Per the germline V gene, CDR1 is SGHTA and CDR2 is FQGTGA. CDR3 length: 15 amino acids. V was trimmed by 3 bases and J by 2 bases, leaving 11 bases between them. The library targeted TCRbeta and was prepared with unique molecular identifiers. TCRdb recomputed calls from the PCR reads with MiXCR, one row per CDR3 protein. The sample contains 670,000 or so distinct CDR3 sequences, 13% of which appear only once. Overall study results and limits: Newly produced T cells mostly accounted for T-cell counts and diversity one year post-transplant. Recipient T cells and thymic progenitors that survived gave rise to the high TCRbeta diversity observed at day 60 in some patients. At around two months after transplant, the alpha-beta T cells were reportedly derived from several hundred expanded clones that came from non-depleted graft cells.

The sequence was obtained from a girl aged 2-9 years with congenital amegakaryocytic thrombocytopenia, due to receive a stem cell transplant. The J gene is TRBJ2-1, the V gene TRBV7-3; D may be TRBD1 (6 bases). Sequenced material: PBMCs, taken before TCRalphabeta/CD19-depleted stem cell transplant. The CDR3 reads CASSFTGPTYNEQFF. CDR3 bases: TGTGCCAGCAGCTTTACAGGGCCGACCTACAATGAGCAGTTCTTC.